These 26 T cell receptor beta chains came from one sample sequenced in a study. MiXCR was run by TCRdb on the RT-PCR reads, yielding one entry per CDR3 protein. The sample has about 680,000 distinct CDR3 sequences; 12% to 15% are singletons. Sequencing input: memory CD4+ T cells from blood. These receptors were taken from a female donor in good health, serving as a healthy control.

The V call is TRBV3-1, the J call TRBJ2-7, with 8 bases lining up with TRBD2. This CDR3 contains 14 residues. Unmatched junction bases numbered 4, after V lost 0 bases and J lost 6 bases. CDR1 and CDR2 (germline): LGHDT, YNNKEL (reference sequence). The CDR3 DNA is TGTGCCAGCAGCCAAGATAGCGGGGTCTCCGAGCAGTACTTC. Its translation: CASSQDSGVSEQYF.

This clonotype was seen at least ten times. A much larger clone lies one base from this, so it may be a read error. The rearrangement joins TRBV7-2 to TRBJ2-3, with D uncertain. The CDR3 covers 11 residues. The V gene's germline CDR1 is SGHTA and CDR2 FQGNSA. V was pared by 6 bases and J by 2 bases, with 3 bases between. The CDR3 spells CASRFTDTQYF. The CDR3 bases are TGTGCCAGCAGATTCACAGATACGCAGTATTTT.

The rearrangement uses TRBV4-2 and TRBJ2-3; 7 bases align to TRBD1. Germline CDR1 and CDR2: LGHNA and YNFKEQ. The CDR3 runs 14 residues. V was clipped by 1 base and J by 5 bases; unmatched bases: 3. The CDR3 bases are TGTGCCAGCAGCCAAGGGGGGACAGAAGATACGCAGTATTTT. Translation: CASSQGGTEDTQYF.

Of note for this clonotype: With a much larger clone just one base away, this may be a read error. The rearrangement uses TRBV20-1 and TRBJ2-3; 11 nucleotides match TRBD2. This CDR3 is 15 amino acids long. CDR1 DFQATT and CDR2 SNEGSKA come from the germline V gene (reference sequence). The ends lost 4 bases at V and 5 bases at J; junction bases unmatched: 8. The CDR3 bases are TGCAGTGCTACCGCTAGCGGGAGGAGGAAAGATACGCAGTATTTT. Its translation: CSATASGRRKDTQYF.

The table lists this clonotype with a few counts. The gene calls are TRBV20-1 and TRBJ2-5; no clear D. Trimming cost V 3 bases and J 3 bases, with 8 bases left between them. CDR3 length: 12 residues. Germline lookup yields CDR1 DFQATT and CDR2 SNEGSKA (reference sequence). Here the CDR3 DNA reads TGCAGTGCTAGCGACCAAGAAGAGACCCAGTACTTC. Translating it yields CSASDQEETQYF.

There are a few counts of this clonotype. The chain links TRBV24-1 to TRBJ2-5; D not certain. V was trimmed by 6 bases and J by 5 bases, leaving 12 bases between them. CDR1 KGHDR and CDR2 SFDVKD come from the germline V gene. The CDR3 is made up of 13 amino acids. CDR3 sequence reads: CATSSWGRETQYF. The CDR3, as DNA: TGTGCCACCAGTTCGTGGGGTAGGGAGACCCAGTACTTC.

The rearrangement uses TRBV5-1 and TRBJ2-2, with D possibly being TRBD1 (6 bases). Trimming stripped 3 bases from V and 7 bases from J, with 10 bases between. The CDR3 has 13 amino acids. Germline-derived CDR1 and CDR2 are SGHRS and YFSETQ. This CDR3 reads CASSSEGGGELFF. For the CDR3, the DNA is TGCGCCAGCAGCTCGGAAGGGGGCGGGGAGCTGTTTTTT.

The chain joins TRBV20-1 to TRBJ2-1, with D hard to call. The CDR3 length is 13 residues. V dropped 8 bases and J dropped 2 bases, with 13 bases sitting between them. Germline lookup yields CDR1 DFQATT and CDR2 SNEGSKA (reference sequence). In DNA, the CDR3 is TGCAGTATGAGCCCTGATCCCTACAATGAGCAGTTCTTC. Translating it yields CSMSPDPYNEQFF.

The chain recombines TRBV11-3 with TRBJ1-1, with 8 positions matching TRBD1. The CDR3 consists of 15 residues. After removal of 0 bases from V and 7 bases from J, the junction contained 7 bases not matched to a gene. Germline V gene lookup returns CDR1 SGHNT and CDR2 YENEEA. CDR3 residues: CASSLDGQGANEAFF. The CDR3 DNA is TGTGCCAGCAGCTTAGACGGGCAGGGGGCGAATGAAGCTTTCTTT.

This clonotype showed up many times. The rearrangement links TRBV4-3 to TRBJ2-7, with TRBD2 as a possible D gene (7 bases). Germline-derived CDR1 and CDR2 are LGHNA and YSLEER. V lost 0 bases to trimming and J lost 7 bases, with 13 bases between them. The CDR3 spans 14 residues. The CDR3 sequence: CASSQDAQGGEQYF. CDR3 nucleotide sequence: TGCGCCAGCAGCCAAGATGCACAGGGAGGGGAGCAGTACTTC.

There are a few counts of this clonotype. The CDR3 reads CKLSTGFTDTQYF. The DNA of the CDR3 is TGCAAACTATCAACAGGGTTCACAGATACGCAGTATTTT. The V call is TRBV20-1, the J call TRBJ2-3; possibly TRBD1 for D (6 bases). This CDR3 is 13 amino acids long. Germline V CDR1 and CDR2: DFQATT, SNEGSKA (reference sequence).

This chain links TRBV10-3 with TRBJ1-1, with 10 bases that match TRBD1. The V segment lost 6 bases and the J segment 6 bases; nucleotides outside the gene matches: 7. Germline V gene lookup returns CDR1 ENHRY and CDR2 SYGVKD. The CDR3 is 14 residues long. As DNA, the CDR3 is TGTGCCATCAGGGAGGGACAGGGGAGGTCTGAAGCTTTCTTT. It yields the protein CAIREGQGRSEAFF.

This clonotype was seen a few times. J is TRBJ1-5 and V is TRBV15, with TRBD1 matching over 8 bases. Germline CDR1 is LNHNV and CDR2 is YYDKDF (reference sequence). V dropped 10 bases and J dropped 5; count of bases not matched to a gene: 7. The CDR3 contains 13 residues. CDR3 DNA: TGTGCCATTAAAACAGGGGGGGATCAGCCCCAGCATTTT. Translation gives CAIKTGGDQPQHF.

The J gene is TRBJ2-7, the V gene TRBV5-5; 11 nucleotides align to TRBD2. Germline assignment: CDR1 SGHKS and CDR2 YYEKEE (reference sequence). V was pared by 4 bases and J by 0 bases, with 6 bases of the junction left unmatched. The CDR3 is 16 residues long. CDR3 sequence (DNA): TGTGCCAGCAGCCCGTGGGGACTAGCGGACTCCTACGAGCAGTACTTC. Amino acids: CASSPWGLADSYEQYF.

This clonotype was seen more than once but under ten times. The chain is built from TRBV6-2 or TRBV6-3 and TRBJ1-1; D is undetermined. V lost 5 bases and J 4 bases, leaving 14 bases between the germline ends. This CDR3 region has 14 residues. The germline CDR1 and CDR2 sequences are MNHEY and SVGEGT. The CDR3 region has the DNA TGTGCCAGCAGTGCGCAGGCCGGCTTCACTGAAGCTTTCTTT. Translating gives CASSAQAGFTEAFF.

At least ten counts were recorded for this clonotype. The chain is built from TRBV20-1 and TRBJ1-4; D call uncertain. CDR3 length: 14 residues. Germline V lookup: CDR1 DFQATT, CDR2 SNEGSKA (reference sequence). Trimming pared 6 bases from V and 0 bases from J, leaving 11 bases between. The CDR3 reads CSAREVTTNEKLFF. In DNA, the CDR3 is TGCAGTGCGCGAGAAGTCACAACTAATGAAAAACTGTTTTTT.

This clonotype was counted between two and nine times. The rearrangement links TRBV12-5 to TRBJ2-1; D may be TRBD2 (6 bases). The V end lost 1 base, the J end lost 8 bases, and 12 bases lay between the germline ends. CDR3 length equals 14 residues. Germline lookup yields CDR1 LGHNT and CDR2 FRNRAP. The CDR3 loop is CASGLGGANDEQFF. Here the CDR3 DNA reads TGTGCTAGTGGTTTGGGCGGGGCCAATGATGAGCAGTTCTTC.

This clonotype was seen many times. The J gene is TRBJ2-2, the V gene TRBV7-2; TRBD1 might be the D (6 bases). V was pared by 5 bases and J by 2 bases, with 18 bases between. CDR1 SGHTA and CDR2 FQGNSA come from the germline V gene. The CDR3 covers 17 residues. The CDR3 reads CASSITAGTTNTGELFF. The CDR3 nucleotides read TGTGCCAGCAGCATCACCGCAGGGACAACCAACACCGGGGAGCTGTTTTTT. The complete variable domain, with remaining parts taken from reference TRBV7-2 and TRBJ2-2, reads GAGVSQSPSNKVTEKGKDVELRCDPISGHTALYWYRQSLGQGLEFLIYFQGNSAPDKSGLPSDRFSAERTGGSVSTLTIQRTQQEDSAVYLCASSITAGTTNTGELFFGEGSRLTVL.

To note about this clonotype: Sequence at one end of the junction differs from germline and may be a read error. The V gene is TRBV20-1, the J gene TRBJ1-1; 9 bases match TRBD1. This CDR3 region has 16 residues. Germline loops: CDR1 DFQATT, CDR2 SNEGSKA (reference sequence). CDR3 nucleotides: TGCAGTGCTAGAGATCCAACAGGGGGCATGAACTCTGAAGCTTTCTTT. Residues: CSARDPTGGMNSEAFF.

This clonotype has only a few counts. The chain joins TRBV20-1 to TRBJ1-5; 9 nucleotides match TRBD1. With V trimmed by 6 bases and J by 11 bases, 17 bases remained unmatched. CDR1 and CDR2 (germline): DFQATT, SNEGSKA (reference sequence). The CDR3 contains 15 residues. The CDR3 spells CSAVSPSTGGETQHF. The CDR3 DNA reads TGCAGTGCCGTTAGCCCCTCGACAGGGGGAGAGACCCAGCATTTT.

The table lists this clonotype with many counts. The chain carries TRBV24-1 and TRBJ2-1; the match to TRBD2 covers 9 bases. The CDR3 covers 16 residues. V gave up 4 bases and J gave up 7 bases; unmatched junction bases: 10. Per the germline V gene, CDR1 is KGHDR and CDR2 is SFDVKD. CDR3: CATSDPTLAGSNEQFF. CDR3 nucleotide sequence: TGTGCCACCAGTGACCCGACTCTAGCGGGGTCGAATGAGCAGTTCTTC.

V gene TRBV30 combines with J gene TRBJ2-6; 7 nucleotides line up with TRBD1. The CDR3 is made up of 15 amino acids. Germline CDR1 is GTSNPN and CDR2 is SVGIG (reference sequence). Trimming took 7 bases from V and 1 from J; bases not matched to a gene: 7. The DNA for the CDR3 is TGTGCCTTAAATGACAGGGCATCTGGGGCCAACGTCCTGACTTTC. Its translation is CALNDRASGANVLTF.

The CDR3 is CASSSTLMNTEAFF. The CDR3 nucleotides are TGTGCCAGCAGCTCGACACTCATGAACACTGAAGCTTTCTTT. The chain is built from TRBV6-5 and TRBJ1-1; D gene unclear. The germline V gene encodes CDR1 MNHEY and CDR2 SVGAGI. The V end lost 6 bases, the J end lost 0 bases, and 11 bases lay between the germline ends. The CDR3 has 14 amino acids.

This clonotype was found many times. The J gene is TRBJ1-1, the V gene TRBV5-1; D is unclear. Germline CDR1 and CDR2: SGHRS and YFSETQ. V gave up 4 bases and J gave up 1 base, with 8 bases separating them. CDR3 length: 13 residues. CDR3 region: CASSRTENTEAFF. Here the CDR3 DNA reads TGCGCCAGCAGCCGGACGGAGAACACTGAAGCTTTCTTT.

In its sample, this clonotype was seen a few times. This CDR3 is CSANRDSASEQFF. As DNA, the CDR3 is TGCAGTGCTAACCGGGACTCCGCCAGTGAGCAGTTCTTC. The rearrangement links TRBV20-1 to TRBJ2-1; maybe TRBD2 (6 bases). The V gene lost 4 bases and the J gene lost 9 bases, with 16 bases spanning the gap. The CDR3 loop spans 13 amino acids. Germline CDR1 is DFQATT and CDR2 is SNEGSKA (reference sequence).

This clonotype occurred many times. The CDR3 reads CASSLQGPSYNEQFF. The CDR3 DNA is TGCGCCAGCAGCTTGCAGGGACCATCCTACAATGAGCAGTTCTTC. This chain joins TRBV5-1 and TRBJ2-1; TRBD1 or TRBD2 may be the D gene (5 bases each). The CDR3 has 15 residues. V shed 1 base and J shed 1 base, with 9 bases lying between them. Germline V gene lookup returns CDR1 SGHRS and CDR2 YFSETQ. The variable domain in full, completed from reference TRBV5-1 and TRBJ2-1, reads KAGVTQTPRYLIKTRGQQVTLSCSPISGHRSVSWYQQTPGQGLQFLFEYFSETQRNKGNFPGRFSGRQFSNSRSEMNVSTLELGDSALYLCASSLQGPSYNEQFFGPGTRLTVL.